The entry below describes one T cell receptor beta chain. This record belongs to a study of blood T cell repertoires in COVID-19. The CDR3 consists of 15 residues. Germline-derived CDR1 and CDR2 are MGHRA and YSYEKL. V lost 4 bases, J lost 2 bases, and 4 bases stayed unmatched. Clones were sequenced by immunoSEQ multiplex PCR, and TCRdb holds only the in-frame ones, with some missing. The table lists 150,000 to 250,000 clones, around 94% of them singletons. This clonotype was obtained from a young man with COVID-19, enrolled during active disease. Sequenced sample: peripheral blood. The V and J genes are TRBV4-1 and TRBJ1-4, with 7 bases that match TRBD1. The CDR3 here is CASSLTGATNEKLFF. CDR3 nucleotide sequence: TGCGCCAGCAGCCTTACAGGGGCCACTAATGAAAAACTGTTTTTT.